This T cell receptor beta chain was obtained from a study of identifying expanded T cells in peripheral blood. This CDR3 comprises 13 residues. From germline, CDR1 is SGHDT and CDR2 YYEEEE. V dropped 4 bases and J dropped 1 base, with 8 bases sitting between them. The study's findings and limits: Clone count variance between approximately two-week samples rose with total template count.

Generated by immunoSEQ multiplex PCR, the TCRdb table keeps only in-frame clones and is missing some. In the table there are tens of thousands of clones, around 89% of which are singletons. For this clone: No antigen is known for it.

Healthy donors had no documented immune events, such as infections, while sampled. The clonotype was recovered from a person between 18 and 69 years old in good health. The sample consisted of blood. This chain connects TRBV5-6 to TRBJ1-1; D uncertain. The CDR3 DNA sequence: TGTGCCAGCAGCACGAAATGGAACACTGAAGCTTTCTTT. Its protein product is CASSTKWNTEAFF.